Following are 14 T cell receptor beta chains from one sample sequenced in a study of identical twins. TCRdb ran MiXCR on the 5' RACE reads and lists one entry per CDR3 protein. The sample shows about 460,000 distinct CDR3 sequences, 11% to 15% of them seen only once. These data were also reused for a study on yellow fever vaccine responses in identical twins.

The material sequenced was CD4+ T cells sorted from blood. All receptors derive from a woman aged 18-29 years in good health.

The table lists this clonotype with a few counts. The chain joins TRBV29-1 to TRBJ2-3; D gene uncertain. Deletions cut 7 bases from V and 2 bases from J, with 13 bases between. The CDR3 spans 13 residues. In germline, CDR1 is SQVTM, CDR2 ANQGSEA. CDR3 amino acids: CSAGPKTTDTQYF. Here the CDR3 DNA reads TGCAGCGCCGGACCGAAAACCACAGATACGCAGTATTTT.

The chain joins TRBV19 to TRBJ2-3; D is perhaps TRBD1 (6 bases). The CDR3 is 15 amino acids. The germline V gene encodes CDR1 LNHDA and CDR2 SQIVND (reference sequence). Trimming pared 6 bases from V and 0 bases from J, leaving 13 bases between. CDR3 amino acids: CASSKGQRSTDTQYF. In DNA form, the CDR3 reads TGTGCCAGTAGCAAAGGACAGAGAAGCACAGATACGCAGTATTTT.

This clonotype was seen more than once but under ten times. The V gene is TRBV4-3, the J gene TRBJ2-5; TRBD2 matches at 14 bases. The V segment lost 1 base and the J segment 4 bases; nucleotides outside the gene matches: 5. Germline CDR1 LGHNA, CDR2 YSLEER. This CDR3 is 17 amino acids long. CDR3 in amino acids: CASSQALGLAGGETQYF. The CDR3 nucleotides read TGCGCCAGCAGCCAAGCCCTCGGACTAGCGGGAGGAGAGACCCAGTACTTC.

This clonotype has just a few counts. This chain connects TRBV5-1 to TRBJ2-1; 9 bases map to TRBD2. V trimming: 0 bases; J trimming: 12 bases; junction bases outside the gene matches: 4. The CDR3 has 13 amino acids. Germline loops: CDR1 SGHRS, CDR2 YFSETQ. As DNA, the CDR3 is TGCGCCAGCAGCTTGGGGGCGGGAGGGGTGCAGTTCTTC. Translated: CASSLGAGGVQFF.

This clonotype showed up just a few times. The chain carries TRBV20-1 and TRBJ2-2; D perhaps matches TRBD2 (6 bases). Germline CDR1 is DFQATT and CDR2 is SNEGSKA (reference sequence). The CDR3 extends over 14 amino acids. Trimming stripped 7 bases from V and 1 base from J, with 13 bases between. The CDR3 coding sequence is TGCAGTGTCTATGCCGGGGGGAACACCGGGGAGCTGTTTTTT. Protein sequence: CSVYAGGNTGELFF.

This clonotype has more than one count but fewer than ten. DNA of the CDR3: TGTGCCAGCAGCGGAGACAGGGTCTACGAGCAGTACTTC. Translation: CASSGDRVYEQYF. J is TRBJ2-7 and V is TRBV28; TRBD1 matches at 7 bases. The V gene's germline CDR1 is MDHEN and CDR2 SYDVKM. The CDR3 extends over 13 amino acids. V was pared by 6 bases and J by 3 bases, with 5 bases of the junction left unmatched.

A few counts support this clonotype. CDR3 residues: CASSGLWGRRAKNIQYF. The CDR3 DNA sequence: TGTGCCAGCAGTGGACTTTGGGGTAGACGAGCCAAAAACATTCAGTACTTC. The rearrangement uses TRBV28 and TRBJ2-4; a possible D gene is TRBD2 (5 bases). In germline, CDR1 is MDHEN, CDR2 SYDVKM. This CDR3 has 17 amino acids. Trimming pared 5 bases from V and 0 bases from J, leaving 17 bases between.

The chain carries TRBV20-1 and TRBJ1-6, with 8 bases matching TRBD1. The length of the CDR3 is 17 residues. Losses at the gene ends were 0 bases for V and 3 bases for J; bases not matched to a gene: 7. The germline gives CDR1 DFQATT, CDR2 SNEGSKA (reference sequence). The CDR3 nucleotides are TGCAGTGCTAGAGATGAGGCAGGGGGCCTCTATAATTCACCCCTCCACTTT. This translates into CSARDEAGGLYNSPLHF.

This clonotype occurred a few times. The chain uses TRBV15 and TRBJ2-7; 10 bases line up with TRBD2. Trimming took 3 bases from V and 1 from J; bases not matched to a gene: 6. Germline-derived CDR1 and CDR2 are LNHNV and YYDKDF (reference sequence). This CDR3 contains 16 residues. This CDR3 is CATSSLRTSGSYEQYF. CDR3 sequence (DNA): TGTGCCACCAGCAGTCTGCGGACTAGCGGATCCTACGAGCAGTACTTC.

Only a few counts were recorded for this clonotype. The J gene is TRBJ1-6, the V gene TRBV20-1; D possibly corresponds to TRBD1 (6 bases). The germline V gene has CDR1 DFQATT and CDR2 SNEGSKA (reference sequence). The ends were cut back, 2 bases at V and 5 bases at J, with 10 bases in the middle. This CDR3 region has 14 residues. CDR3 sequence: CSARRTADNSPLHF. The CDR3 bases are TGCAGTGCTAGACGGACAGCGGATAATTCACCCCTCCACTTT.

The rearrangement links TRBV7-2 to TRBJ2-1, with D possibly being TRBD2 (5 bases). Germline CDR1 and CDR2: SGHTA and FQGNSA. The ends were cut back, 3 bases at V and 6 bases at J, with 12 bases in the middle. The CDR3 has 14 amino acids. In nucleotides, the CDR3 is TGTGCCAGCAGCTTCGCTAGCTACGGCAATGAGCAGTTCTTC. It encodes CASSFASYGNEQFF. Full variable domain (missing parts from reference TRBV7-2 and TRBJ2-1): GAGVSQSPSNKVTEKGKDVELRCDPISGHTALYWYRQSLGQGLEFLIYFQGNSAPDKSGLPSDRFSAERTGGSVSTLTIQRTQQEDSAVYLCASSFASYGNEQFFGPGTRLTVL.

This clonotype was observed many times. The chain joins TRBV5-1 to TRBJ1-5, with TRBD1 matching 8 bases. The V and J ends lost 2 bases and 0 bases, in that order; junction bases with no gene match: 16. CDR3 size: 20 residues. CDR1 and CDR2 from the germline V gene are SGHRS and YFSETQ. CDR3 in DNA: TGCGCCAGCAGCTTCGCAGGGGGCGTCCCGGCGCCGTATAGCAATCAGCCCCAGCATTTT. This encodes CASSFAGGVPAPYSNQPQHF.

The rearrangement links TRBV3-1 to TRBJ2-5; 7 bases are a match to TRBD1. The CDR3 is 16 amino acids. Germline V gives CDR1 LGHDT, CDR2 YNNKEL (reference sequence). Trimming cost V 5 bases and J 2 bases; bases outside gene matches: 11. CDR3 in amino acids: CASSYHRGTSQETQYF. DNA of the CDR3: TGTGCCAGCAGCTACCACAGGGGTACTAGTCAAGAGACCCAGTACTTC.

The chain couples TRBV7-6 to TRBJ2-1; D possibly corresponds to TRBD2 (6 bases). Trimming removed 4 bases at V and 10 bases at J, with 14 bases between. Germline V gene lookup returns CDR1 SGHVS and CDR2 FNYEAQ. CDR3 length: 13 residues. The CDR3 nucleotides are TGTGCCAGCAGCTCCCCGGGACTTACCGAGCAGTTCTTC. It is translated as CASSSPGLTEQFF. Full variable domain (outside the CDR3, taken from reference TRBV7-6 and TRBJ2-1): GAGVSQSPRYKVTKRGQDVALRCDPISGHVSLYWYRQALGQGPEFLTYFNYEAQQDKSGLPNDRFSAERPEGSISTLTIQRTEQRDSAMYRCASSSPGLTEQFFGPGTRLTVL.